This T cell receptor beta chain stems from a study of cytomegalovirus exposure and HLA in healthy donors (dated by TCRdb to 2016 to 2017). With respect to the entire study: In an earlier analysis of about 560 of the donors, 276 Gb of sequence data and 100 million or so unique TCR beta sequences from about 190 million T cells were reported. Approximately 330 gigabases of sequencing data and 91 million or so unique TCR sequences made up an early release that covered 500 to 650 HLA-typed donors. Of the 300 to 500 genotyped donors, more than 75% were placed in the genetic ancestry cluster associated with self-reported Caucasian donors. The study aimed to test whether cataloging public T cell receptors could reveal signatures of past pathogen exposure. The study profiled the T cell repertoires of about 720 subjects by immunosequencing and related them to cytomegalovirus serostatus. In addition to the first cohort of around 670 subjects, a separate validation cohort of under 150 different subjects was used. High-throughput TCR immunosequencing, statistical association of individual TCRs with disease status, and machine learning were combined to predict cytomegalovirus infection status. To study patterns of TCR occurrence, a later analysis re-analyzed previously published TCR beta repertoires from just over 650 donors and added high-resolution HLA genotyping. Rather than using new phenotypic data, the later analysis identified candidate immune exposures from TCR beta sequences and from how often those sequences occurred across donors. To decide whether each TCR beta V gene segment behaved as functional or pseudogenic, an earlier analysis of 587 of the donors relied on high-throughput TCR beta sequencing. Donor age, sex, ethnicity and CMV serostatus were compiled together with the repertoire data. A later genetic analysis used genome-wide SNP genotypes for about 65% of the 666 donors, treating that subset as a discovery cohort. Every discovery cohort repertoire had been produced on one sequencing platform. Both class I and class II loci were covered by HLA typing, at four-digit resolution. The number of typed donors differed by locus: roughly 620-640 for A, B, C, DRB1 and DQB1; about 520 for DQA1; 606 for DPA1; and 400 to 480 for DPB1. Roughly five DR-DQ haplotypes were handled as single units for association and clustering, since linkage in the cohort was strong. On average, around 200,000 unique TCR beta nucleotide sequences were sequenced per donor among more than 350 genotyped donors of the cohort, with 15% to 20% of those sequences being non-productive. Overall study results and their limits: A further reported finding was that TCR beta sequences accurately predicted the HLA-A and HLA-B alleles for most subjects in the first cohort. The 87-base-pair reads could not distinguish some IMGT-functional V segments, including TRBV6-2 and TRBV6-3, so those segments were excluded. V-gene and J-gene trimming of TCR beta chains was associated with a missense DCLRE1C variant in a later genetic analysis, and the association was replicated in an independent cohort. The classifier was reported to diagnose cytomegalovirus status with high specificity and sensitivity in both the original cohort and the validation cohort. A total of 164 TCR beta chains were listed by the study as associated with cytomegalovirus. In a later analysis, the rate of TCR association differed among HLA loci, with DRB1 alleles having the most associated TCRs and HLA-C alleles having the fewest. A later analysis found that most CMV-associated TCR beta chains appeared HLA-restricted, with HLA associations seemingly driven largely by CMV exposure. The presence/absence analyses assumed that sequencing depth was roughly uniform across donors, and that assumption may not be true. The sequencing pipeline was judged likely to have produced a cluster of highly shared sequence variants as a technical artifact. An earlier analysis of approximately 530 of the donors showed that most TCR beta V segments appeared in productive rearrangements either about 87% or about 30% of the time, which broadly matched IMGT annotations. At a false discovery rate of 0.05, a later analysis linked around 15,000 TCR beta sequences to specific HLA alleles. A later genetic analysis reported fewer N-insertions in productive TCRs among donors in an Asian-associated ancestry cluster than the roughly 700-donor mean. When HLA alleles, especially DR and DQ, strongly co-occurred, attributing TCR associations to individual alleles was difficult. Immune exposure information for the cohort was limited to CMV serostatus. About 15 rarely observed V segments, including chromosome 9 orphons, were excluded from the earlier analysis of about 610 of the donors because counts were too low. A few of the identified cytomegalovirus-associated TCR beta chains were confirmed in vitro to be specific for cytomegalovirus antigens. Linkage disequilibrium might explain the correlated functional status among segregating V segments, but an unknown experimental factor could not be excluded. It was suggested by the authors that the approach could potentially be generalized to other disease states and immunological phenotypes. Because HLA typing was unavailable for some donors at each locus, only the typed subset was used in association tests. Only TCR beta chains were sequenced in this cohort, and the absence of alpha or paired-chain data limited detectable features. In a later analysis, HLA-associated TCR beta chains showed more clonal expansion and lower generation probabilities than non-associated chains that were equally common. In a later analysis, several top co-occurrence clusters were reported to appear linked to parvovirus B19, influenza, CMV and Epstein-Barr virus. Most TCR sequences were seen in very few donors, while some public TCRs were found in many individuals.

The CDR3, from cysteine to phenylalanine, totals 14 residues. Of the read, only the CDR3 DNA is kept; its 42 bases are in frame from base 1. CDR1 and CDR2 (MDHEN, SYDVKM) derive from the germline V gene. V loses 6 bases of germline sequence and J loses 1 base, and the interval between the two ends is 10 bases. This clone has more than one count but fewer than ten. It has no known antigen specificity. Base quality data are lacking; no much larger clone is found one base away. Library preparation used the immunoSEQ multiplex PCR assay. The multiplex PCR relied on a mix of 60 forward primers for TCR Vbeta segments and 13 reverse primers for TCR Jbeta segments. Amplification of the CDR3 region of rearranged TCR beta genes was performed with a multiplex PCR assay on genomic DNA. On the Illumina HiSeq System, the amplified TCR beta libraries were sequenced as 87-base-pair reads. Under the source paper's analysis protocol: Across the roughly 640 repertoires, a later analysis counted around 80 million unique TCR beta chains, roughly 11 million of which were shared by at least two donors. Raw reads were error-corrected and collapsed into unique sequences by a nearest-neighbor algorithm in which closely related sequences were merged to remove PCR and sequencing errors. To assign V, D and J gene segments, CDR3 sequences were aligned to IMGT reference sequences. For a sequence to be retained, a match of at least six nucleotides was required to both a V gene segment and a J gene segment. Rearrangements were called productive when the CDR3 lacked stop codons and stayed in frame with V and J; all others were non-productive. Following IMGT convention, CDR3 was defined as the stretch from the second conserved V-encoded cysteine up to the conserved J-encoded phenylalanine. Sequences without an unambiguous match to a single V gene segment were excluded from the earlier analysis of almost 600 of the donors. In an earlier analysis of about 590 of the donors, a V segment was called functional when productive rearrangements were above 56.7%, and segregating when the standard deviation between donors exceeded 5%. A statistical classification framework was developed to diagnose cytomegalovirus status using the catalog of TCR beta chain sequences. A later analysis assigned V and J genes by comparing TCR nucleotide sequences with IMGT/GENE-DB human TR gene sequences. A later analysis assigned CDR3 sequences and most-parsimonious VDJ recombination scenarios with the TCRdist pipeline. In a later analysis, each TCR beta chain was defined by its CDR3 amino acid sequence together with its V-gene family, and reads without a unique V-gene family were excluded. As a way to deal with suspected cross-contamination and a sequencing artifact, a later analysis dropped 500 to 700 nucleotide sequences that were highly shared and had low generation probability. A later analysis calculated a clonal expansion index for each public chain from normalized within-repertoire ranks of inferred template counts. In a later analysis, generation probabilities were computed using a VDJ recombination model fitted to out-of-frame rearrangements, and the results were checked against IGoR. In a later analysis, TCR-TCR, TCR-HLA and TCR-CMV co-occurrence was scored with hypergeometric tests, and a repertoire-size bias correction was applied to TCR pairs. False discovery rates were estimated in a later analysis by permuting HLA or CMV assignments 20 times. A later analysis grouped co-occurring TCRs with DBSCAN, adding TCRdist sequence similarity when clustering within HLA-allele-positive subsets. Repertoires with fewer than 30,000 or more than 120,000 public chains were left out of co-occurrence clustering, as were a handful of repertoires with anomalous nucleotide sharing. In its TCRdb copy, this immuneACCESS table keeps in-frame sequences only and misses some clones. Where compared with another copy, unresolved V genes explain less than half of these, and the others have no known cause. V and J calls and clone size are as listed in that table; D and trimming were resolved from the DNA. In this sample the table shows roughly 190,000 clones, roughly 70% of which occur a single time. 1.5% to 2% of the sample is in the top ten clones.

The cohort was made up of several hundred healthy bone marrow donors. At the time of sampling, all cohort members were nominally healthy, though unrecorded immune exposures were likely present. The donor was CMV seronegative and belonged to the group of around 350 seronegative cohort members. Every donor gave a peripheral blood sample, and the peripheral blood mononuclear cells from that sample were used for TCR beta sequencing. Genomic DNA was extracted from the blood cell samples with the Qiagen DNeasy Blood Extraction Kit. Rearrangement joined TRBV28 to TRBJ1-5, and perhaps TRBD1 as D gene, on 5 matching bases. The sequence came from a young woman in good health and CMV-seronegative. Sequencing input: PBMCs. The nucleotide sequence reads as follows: TGTGCCAGCAGGGGCCAGGGAAGCAATCAGCCCCAGCATTTT. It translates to CASRGQGSNQPQHF.